The 30 T cell receptor beta chains below come from one sample, sequenced in a study of blood T cells in healthy people across ages. Primed by a sample-barcoded 5' primer and a J-beta primer mix, a second PCR proceeded for roughly 7 to 12 cycles. TCRdb redid the calling of the 5' RACE reads with MiXCR, one entry per CDR3 protein. Among approximately 1,100,000 distinct CDR3 sequences listed, around 45% were seen once. Material for sequencing was blood. Receptor source: a woman in her sixties or seventies in good health.

This clonotype was counted a few times. The J gene is TRBJ2-5, the V gene TRBV29-1, with 11 bases aligning to TRBD2. The CDR3 covers 14 residues. J gave up 6 bases and V 6 bases, and 9 bases lay outside the gene matches. Germline V CDR1 and CDR2: SQVTM, ANQGSEA. The CDR3 nucleotides read TGCAGCGTGGAGACTAGCGGGACGTCTCAGACCCAGTACTTC. It encodes CSVETSGTSQTQYF. Together with reference TRBV29-1 and TRBJ2-5, the CDR3 gives the full variable domain: SAVISQKPSRDICQRGTSLTIQCQVDSQVTMMFWYRQQPGQSLTLIATANQGSEATYESGFVIDKFPISRPNLTFSTLTVSNMSPEDSSIYLCSVETSGTSQTQYFGPGTRLLVL.

This clonotype was seen more than once but under ten times. The chain recombines TRBV29-1 with TRBJ2-6; D ambiguous. In germline, CDR1 is SQVTM, CDR2 ANQGSEA. The V gene lost 5 bases and the J gene lost 0 bases, with 14 bases spanning the gap. The CDR3 covers 16 residues. The CDR3 DNA follows: TGCAGCGTTCTCCAACCTTTAGCCTCTGGGGCCAACGTCCTGACTTTC. Its protein product is CSVLQPLASGANVLTF.

This clonotype was seen just once. An end of the junction does not agree with germline; a read error may underlie this. The rearrangement uses TRBV20-1 and TRBJ2-4, with 10 bases matching TRBD1. The CDR3 is made up of 14 amino acids. The germline gives CDR1 DFQATT, CDR2 SNEGSKA (reference sequence). For the CDR3, the DNA is TGCAGTGTTAGAGGTGACAGGGGGCGAGACATTCAGTACTTC. Residues: CSVRGDRGRDIQYF.

This clonotype was counted a few times. The chain uses TRBV29-1 and TRBJ2-7, with 7 positions matching TRBD1. This CDR3 spans 12 amino acids. CDR1 and CDR2 (germline): SQVTM, ANQGSEA. V was pared by 7 bases and J by 3 bases, with 6 bases of the junction left unmatched. The CDR3 spells CSAVGQNYEQYF. In DNA, the CDR3 is TGCAGCGCCGTGGGACAGAACTACGAGCAGTACTTC.

This rearrangement joins TRBV29-1 to TRBJ2-7, with 7 bases matching TRBD1. The J call may not be correct, given that the DNA end is closer to TRBJ2-5. Germline V gives CDR1 SQVTM, CDR2 ANQGSEA. The CDR3 consists of 14 residues. CDR3 sequence (DNA): TGCAGCGTTGTCATCCTAGGGGGCCGGGAGACCCAGTACTTC. This encodes CSVVILGGRETQYF.

V usage is TRBV5-1 and J usage is TRBJ2-7, with 11 bases that match TRBD2. The CDR3 sequence is 15 residues long. V dropped 4 bases and J dropped 4; count of bases not matched to a gene: 7. Germline V gene lookup returns CDR1 SGHRS and CDR2 YFSETQ. CDR3 loop: CASSTVAGGPYEQYF. DNA of the CDR3: TGCGCCAGCAGCACGGTAGCGGGAGGGCCTTACGAGCAGTACTTC.

A note on this clonotype: The junction shows a germline mismatch at one end, possibly a read error. The chain employs TRBV7-8 and TRBJ2-5; the D call may be TRBD1 or TRBD2 (5 bases each). Germline CDR1 and CDR2: SGHVS and FQNEAQ. The CDR3 is 18 amino acids. In nucleotides, the CDR3 is TGTGTCAGCAGCAGAGGGACGGCGACGGGGAAAAAACAAGAGACCCAGTACTTC. Encoded protein: CVSSRGTATGKKQETQYF.

This chain uses TRBV27 with TRBJ1-2; tentatively, D is TRBD1 (5 bases). The ends were cut back, 6 bases at V and 2 bases at J, with 16 bases in the middle. This CDR3 spans 15 amino acids. CDR1 MNHEY and CDR2 SMNVEV come from the germline V gene (reference sequence). DNA for the CDR3: TGTGCCAGCAGCACCTTGAGGGACGGAAACTATGGCTACACCTTC. It is translated as CASSTLRDGNYGYTF.

This clonotype appeared a few times. The chain has TRBV5-5 and TRBJ2-1, with 11 bases fitting TRBD2. The trim removed 0 bases at V and 8 bases at J, leaving 10 bases unmatched. In germline, CDR1 is SGHKS, CDR2 YYEKEE (reference sequence). CDR3 length equals 17 residues. CDR3 coding DNA: TGTGCCAGCAGCTTGGATCGGCTAGCGGGAGGCGAGGATGAGCAGTTCTTC. This sequence encodes CASSLDRLAGGEDEQFF.

This chain joins TRBV6-5 and TRBJ2-5; possibly TRBD1 for D (6 bases). The CDR3 is 15 residues long. Trimming left V 0 bases short and J 4 bases short, with 12 bases between. Germline V lookup: CDR1 MNHEY, CDR2 SVGAGI. CDR3 nucleotide sequence: TGTGCCAGCAGTTACTCGCACAGGGAAGCAGAGACCCAGTACTTC. It yields the protein CASSYSHREAETQYF.

V usage is TRBV21-1 and J usage is TRBJ2-1; TRBD1 is the table's D call and was not checked against the DNA. TRBV21-1 counts as a pseudogene. The CDR3 runs 15 residues. This CDR3 is CASSNPGSTHNEQFF. CDR3 DNA sequence: TGTGCCAGCAGCAATCCGGGAAGTACCCACAATGAGCAGTTCTTC.

This clonotype was picked up many times. The chain joins TRBV29-1 to TRBJ2-7; 7 bases agree with TRBD1. The CDR3 extends over 12 amino acids. Germline values: CDR1 SQVTM, CDR2 ANQGSEA. Germline trimming cut 6 bases from V and 5 bases from J; bases unmatched to any gene: 7. Here the CDR3 DNA reads TGCAGCGTCTCGGACAGGAGCAACGAGCAGTACTTC. Its protein is CSVSDRSNEQYF.

This clonotype was observed a few times. V usage is TRBV12-3 or TRBV12-4 and J usage is TRBJ1-2; perhaps TRBD1 as D (6 bases). This CDR3 has 15 residues. V was pared by 6 bases and J by 1 base, with 15 bases between. This CDR3 reads CASSAGQIHNYGYTF. Here the CDR3 DNA reads TGTGCCAGCAGCGCCGGACAGATTCATAACTATGGCTACACCTTC.

The rearrangement joins TRBV5-1 to TRBJ2-3, with D possibly matching TRBD1 (6 bases). The CDR3 is made up of 15 amino acids. Deletions cut 2 bases from V and 0 bases from J, with 10 bases between. Looked up from germline, CDR1 is SGHRS and CDR2 is YFSETQ. The CDR3 DNA follows: TGCGCCAGCAGCTTCGAGGACAGTAGCACAGATACGCAGTATTTT. It yields the protein CASSFEDSSTDTQYF.

This rearrangement joins TRBV14 to TRBJ2-5; 13 positions agree with TRBD2. With the DNA end fitting TRBJ2-7 better, the J assignment may be wrong. Germline CDR1 SGHDN, CDR2 FVKESK. The CDR3 consists of 16 residues. This CDR3 reads CASSKSSGLAGDEQYF. CDR3 nucleotides: TGTGCCAGCAGCAAAAGCTCAGGACTAGCGGGAGACGAGCAGTACTTC.

V is TRBV4-1 and J is TRBJ2-3; TRBD2 agrees at 11 bases. Germline assignment: CDR1 MGHRA and CDR2 YSYEKL. Trimming at V came to 2 bases and at J to 0 bases, leaving 16 bases not matched to a gene. This CDR3 is 21 amino acids long. CDR3 DNA: TGCGCCAGCAGCCAATTGTGGGGACTAGCGGCCCCCGTTTCTAGCACAGATACGCAGTATTTT. Protein product: CASSQLWGLAAPVSSTDTQYF.

This clonotype was seen a single time. The chain combines TRBV24-1 with TRBJ1-5; D gene unclear. This CDR3 region has 13 residues. From germline, CDR1 is KGHDR and CDR2 SFDVKD. V shed 10 bases and J shed 0 bases, with 9 bases lying between them. CDR3 sequence reads: CATAGYSNQPQHF. The CDR3 nucleotides are TGTGCCACGGCCGGGTATAGCAATCAGCCCCAGCATTTT.

This clonotype was found a few times. This rearrangement joins TRBV7-2 to TRBJ1-4; TRBD1 aligns across 7 bases. The CDR3 contains 14 residues. Germline loops: CDR1 SGHTA, CDR2 FQGNSA. After removal of 5 bases from V and 4 bases from J, the junction contained 4 bases not matched to a gene. CDR3 in DNA: TGTGCCAGCAGCACCCCAGGGGGTAATGAAAAACTGTTTTTT. Protein product: CASSTPGGNEKLFF.

This clonotype has more than one count but fewer than ten. V is TRBV5-1 and J is TRBJ2-1; the D gene is possibly TRBD2 (5 bases). From germline, CDR1 is SGHRS and CDR2 YFSETQ. V lost 4 bases and J 9 bases, leaving 11 bases between the germline ends. The CDR3 sequence is 12 residues long. The CDR3 bases are TGCGCCAGCAGCGTACTAGATGGTGAGCAGTTCTTC. Its protein is CASSVLDGEQFF.

The J gene is TRBJ2-5, the V gene TRBV4-1; no definite D call. The ends were cut back, 3 bases at V and 5 bases at J, with 10 bases in the middle. This CDR3 is built from 13 residues. Germline CDR1 is MGHRA and CDR2 is YSYEKL. The CDR3 region is CASSQMGWETQYF. The CDR3 DNA follows: TGCGCCAGCAGCCAGATGGGATGGGAGACCCAGTACTTC.

J is TRBJ2-4 and V is TRBV20-1, with TRBD1 identical over 7 bases. Germline V gene data show CDR1 as DFQATT and CDR2 as SNEGSKA (reference sequence). With 6 bases clipped from V and 8 bases from J, the junction kept 13 bases outside the gene matches. The CDR3 is 14 residues long. CDR3 bases: TGCAGTGCCCCACCCCCCGACAGGGTAGACATTCAGTACTTC. It encodes CSAPPPDRVDIQYF.

This sequence joins TRBV4-1 and TRBJ2-1; a possible D gene is TRBD2 (5 bases). This CDR3 has 16 amino acids. The ends were cut back, 4 bases at V and 7 bases at J, with 20 bases in the middle. The germline V gene encodes CDR1 MGHRA and CDR2 YSYEKL. The CDR3 sequence: CASSPLWIGRGNEQFF. The CDR3 DNA reads as TGCGCCAGCAGCCCCTTATGGATTGGTCGGGGAAATGAGCAGTTCTTC.

The chain recombines TRBV28 with TRBJ2-4, with 12 positions matching TRBD2. The tail of the sequence fits TRBJ2-5 better, so the J call may be wrong. The CDR3 totals 16 residues. Germline loops: CDR1 MDHEN, CDR2 SYDVKM. This CDR3 is CASSLTSGRGSETQYF. In nucleotides, the CDR3 is TGTGCCAGCAGTTTGACTAGCGGGAGAGGAAGCGAGACCCAGTACTTC.

This clonotype was counted at least ten times. The chain joins TRBV4-2 to TRBJ2-7, with TRBD2 matching over 14 bases. J was trimmed by 2 bases and V by 4 bases; bases with no gene match: 4. From germline, CDR1 is LGHNA and CDR2 YNFKEQ. CDR3 length: 16 amino acids. CDR3 sequence (DNA): TGTGCCAGCAGCCCGGGACTAGCGGGAGCCGCCTACGAGCAGTACTTC. This translates into CASSPGLAGAAYEQYF.

This clonotype was detected only a few times. This chain connects TRBV9 to TRBJ2-1, with D possibly being TRBD2 (5 bases). Trimming stripped 0 bases from V and 9 bases from J, with 13 bases between. The CDR3 is 14 residues long. Looked up from germline, CDR1 is SGDLS and CDR2 is YYNGEE. CDR3 region: CASSVGGPGGEQFF. In DNA, the CDR3 is TGTGCCAGCAGCGTAGGTGGGCCTGGAGGTGAGCAGTTCTTC.

This chain uses TRBV10-3 with TRBJ2-7; TRBD1 matches 7 bases. V lost 6 bases to trimming and J lost 3 bases; unmatched junction nucleotides: 11. The CDR3 length is 15 residues. Germline V gene data show CDR1 as ENHRY and CDR2 as SYGVKD. Here the CDR3 reads CAIRDEGGAYYEQYF. CDR3 nucleotide sequence: TGTGCCATCAGAGACGAAGGGGGCGCTTACTACGAGCAGTACTTC.

This clonotype occurred a few times. The rearrangement links TRBV5-1 to TRBJ2-3, with 7 bases matching TRBD1. The germline V gene encodes CDR1 SGHRS and CDR2 YFSETQ. J gave up 0 bases and V 2 bases, and 3 bases lay outside the gene matches. This CDR3 contains 15 residues. CDR3: CASSFRDRSTDTQYF. The CDR3 DNA is TGCGCCAGCAGCTTCCGGGACAGAAGCACAGATACGCAGTATTTT.

In DNA, the CDR3 is TGTGCCAGCAGACCTACTAGCGGGGTCTCCTACGAGCAGTACTTC. Its protein is CASRPTSGVSYEQYF. J is TRBJ2-7 and V is TRBV9; 10 positions agree with TRBD2. There are 15 residues in the CDR3. With 5 bases clipped from V and 0 bases from J, the junction kept 5 bases outside the gene matches. CDR1 and CDR2 (germline): SGDLS, YYNGEE.

This clonotype was detected only a few times. V gene TRBV9 combines with J gene TRBJ2-1, with no clear D. Germline V lookup: CDR1 SGDLS, CDR2 YYNGEE. This CDR3 is 13 amino acids long. Trimming took 5 bases from V and 6 from J, leaving 12 bases between them. The CDR3 spells CASRAAPINEQFF. The DNA for the CDR3 is TGTGCCAGCAGGGCAGCCCCGATCAATGAGCAGTTCTTC. Drawing the rest from reference TRBV9 and TRBJ2-1, the complete variable domain is DSGVTQTPKHLITATGQRVTLRCSPRSGDLSVYWYQQSLDQGLQFLIQYYNGEERAKGNILERFSAQQFPDLHSELNLSSLELGDSALYFCASRAAPINEQFFGPGTRLTVL.

The V and J genes are TRBV9 and TRBJ2-5; no definite D call. With the DNA end fitting TRBJ2-7 better, the J assignment may be wrong. The CDR3 spans 13 residues. Looked up from germline, CDR1 is SGDLS and CDR2 is YYNGEE. The CDR3 DNA reads TGTGCCAGCAGCGTATCTGCGTCGGCCGAGCAGTACTTC. It translates to CASSVSASAEQYF.